Listed below are T cell receptor beta chains from one sample, sequenced in a study of T cell responses to AZD1222 COVID-19 vaccine. Repertoires were generated with immunoSEQ multiplex PCR, while TCRdb's copy carries only in-frame clones and drops some. The sample has some 150,000 clones; approximately 93% are singletons. This sample comprised peripheral blood, obtained on day 0 of AZD1222 vaccination. The receptors here all came from an adult in good health. Each CDR3 is given with its conserved first and last residue. The order of the fields is clone size, J gene, CDR3 length, D gene, V gene, CDR3 protein, CDR3 DNA. D genes are given only for firm matches. Part of the rows lack a size; the others show once, few, many or a class for expanded clones.

. | TRBJ2-1 | 13 | . | TRBV12-3/TRBV12-4 | CASSLARNYEQFF | TGTGCCAGCAGTTTAGCTCGTAACTATGAGCAGTTCTTC
. | TRBJ2-7 | 14 | . | TRBV7-9 | CASSSKGHRYEQYF | TGTGCCAGCAGCTCTAAGGGACACCGGTACGAGCAGTACTTC
. | TRBJ2-2 | 15 | . | TRBV5-1 | CASSLNVGGAGELFF | TGCGCCAGCAGCTTGAATGTCGGGGGCGCCGGGGAGCTGTTTTTT
. | TRBJ2-1 | 16 | TRBD1 | TRBV27 | CASSLTDRATYNEQFF | TGTGCCAGCAGTTTAACTGACAGGGCAACCTACAATGAGCAGTTCTTC
. | TRBJ1-5 | 15 | . | TRBV7-6 | CASSLGGSSNQPQHF | TGTGCCAGCAGCTTAGGGGGGTCCAGCAATCAGCCCCAGCATTTT
. | TRBJ1-2 | 13 | TRBD1 | TRBV27 | CASTLGGSYGYTF | TGTGCCAGCACCTTAGGGGGCTCCTATGGCTACACCTTC
. | TRBJ1-4 | 16 | TRBD1 | TRBV4-1 | CASSQAGTGVGEKLFF | TGCGCCAGCAGCCAAGCCGGGACAGGGGTTGGTGAAAAACTGTTTTTT
. | TRBJ2-2 | 15 | . | TRBV19 | CASSPRRANTGELFF | TGTGCCAGTAGTCCGAGACGGGCGAACACCGGGGAGCTGTTTTTT
once | TRBJ1-6 | 17 | TRBD1 | TRBV4-1 | CASSQDPPDREISPLHF | TGCGCCAGCAGCCAAGATCCCCCTGACAGGGAAATTTCACCCCTCCACTTT
. | TRBJ1-1 | 18 | TRBD1 | TRBV4-1 | CASSQSIGQGNKRTEAFF | TGCGCCAGCAGCCAATCGATCGGACAGGGGAACAAGAGAACTGAAGCTTTCTTT
. | TRBJ1-1 | 11 | . | TRBV19 | CASDKNTEAFF | TGTGCCAGCGATAAGAACACTGAAGCTTTCTTT
. | TRBJ2-5 | 18 | . | TRBV27 | CASSYPTEGTPRDGTQYF | TGTGCCAGCAGTTACCCGACAGAGGGCACCCCTCGTGATGGGACCCAGTACTTC
few | TRBJ1-1 | 12 | . | TRBV2 | CAAGGWNTEAFF | TGTGCCGCCGGGGGATGGAACACTGAAGCTTTCTTT
few | TRBJ2-7 | 15 | . | TRBV5-4 | CASSLAGEQHYEQYF | TGTGCCAGCAGCTTGGCCGGAGAACAGCACTACGAGCAGTACTTC
. | TRBJ1-3 | 15 | . | TRBV5-1 | CASSLAGTSGNTIYF | TGCGCCAGCAGCTTGGCCGGGACAAGCGGAAACACCATATATTTT
. | TRBJ2-7 | 12 | TRBD1 | TRBV29-1 | CAYRTGKYEQYF | TGCGCATATCGGACAGGGAAATACGAGCAGTACTTC
. | TRBJ2-1 | 16 | . | TRBV24-1 | CATSDSVGGRYNEQFF | TGTGCCACCAGTGATTCCGTAGGGGGACGGTACAATGAGCAGTTCTTC
. | TRBJ1-2 | 12 | . | TRBV19 | CASSIGADGYTF | TGTGCCAGTAGTATTGGGGCAGATGGCTACACCTTC
. | TRBJ2-7 | 12 | . | TRBV28 | CASSQTGREQYF | TGTGCCAGCAGCCAGACAGGTCGCGAGCAGTACTTC
. | TRBJ2-7 | 13 | . | TRBV30 | CAWSDGRSYEQYF | TGTGCCTGGTCGGACGGCCGATCCTACGAGCAGTACTTC
once | TRBJ1-4 | 14 | . | TRBV11-2 | CASSLARGNEKLFF | TGTGCCAGCAGCTTAGCAAGGGGCAATGAAAAACTGTTTTTT
. | TRBJ1-6 | 14 | TRBD1 | TRBV19 | CASSITGANSPLHF | TGTGCCAGTAGTATTACAGGGGCCAATTCACCCCTCCACTTT
. | TRBJ2-1 | 12 | . | TRBV9 | CASSGMGSEQFF | TGTGCCAGCAGCGGTATGGGCAGTGAGCAGTTCTTC
. | TRBJ1-1 | 14 | . | TRBV29-1 | CSVQPLDGYTEAFF | TGCAGCGTTCAGCCCTTAGACGGATACACTGAAGCTTTCTTT
. | TRBJ2-7 | 14 | . | TRBV12-2 | CASRHRVPGGEQYF | TGTGCAAGTCGCCACCGGGTCCCAGGAGGCGAGCAGTACTTC
. | TRBJ1-3 | 13 | . | TRBV5-4 | CASSSGDGNTIYF | TGTGCCAGCAGTTCAGGGGACGGAAACACCATATATTTT
. | TRBJ1-4 | 13 | . | TRBV5-6 | CASSSISGEKLFF | TGTGCCAGCAGCTCGATCAGTGGGGAAAAACTGTTTTTT
once | TRBJ2-1 | 14 | . | TRBV19 | CASKRGSGDNEQFF | TGTGCCAGTAAAAGGGGTTCTGGGGACAATGAGCAGTTCTTC
. | TRBJ2-3 | 17 | TRBD2 | TRBV7-3 | CASSLTASGALTDTQYF | TGTGCCAGCAGCTTAACCGCTAGCGGTGCTCTCACAGATACGCAGTATTTT
. | TRBJ2-1 | 11 | . | TRBV24-1 | CATSGRNEQFF | TGTGCCACCAGCGGTAGGAATGAGCAGTTCTTC
. | TRBJ1-4 | 15 | . | TRBV6-5 | CASNLQGFPAEKLFF | TGTGCCAGCAACCTTCAGGGTTTCCCTGCGGAAAAACTGTTTTTT
once | TRBJ2-1 | 13 | . | TRBV19 | CASSIWGLDEQFF | TGTGCCAGTAGTATCTGGGGTTTAGATGAGCAGTTCTTC
. | TRBJ2-3 | 16 | TRBD2 | TRBV10-3 | CAISRTGTSGTDTQYF | TGTGCCATCAGTAGAACCGGGACTAGCGGCACAGATACGCAGTATTTT
once | TRBJ1-4 | 14 | TRBD1 | TRBV6-5 | CASSYSDRGEKLFF | TGTGCCAGCAGTTACTCGGACAGGGGTGAAAAACTGTTTTTT
. | TRBJ1-2 | 14 | . | TRBV5-5 | CASSPGLANYGYTF | TGTGCCAGCAGCCCAGGACTGGCCAACTATGGCTACACCTTC
. | TRBJ1-1 | 15 | . | TRBV2 | CASSERGGGNTEAFF | TGTGCCAGCAGTGAAAGGGGCGGGGGGAACACTGAAGCTTTCTTT
. | TRBJ2-1 | 15 | TRBD2 | TRBV2 | CASSVSSGSYNEQFF | TGTGCCAGCAGTGTCTCAAGCGGGAGTTACAATGAGCAGTTCTTC
. | TRBJ2-1 | 16 | TRBD2 | TRBV5-4 | CASSLFGLAGGNEQFF | TGTGCCAGCAGCTTGTTCGGACTAGCGGGCGGCAATGAGCAGTTCTTC
once | TRBJ2-5 | 11 | . | TRBV7-9 | CASSPGGTQYF | TGTGCCAGCAGCCCCGGCGGGACCCAGTACTTC
. | TRBJ2-1 | 16 | TRBD1 | TRBV9 | CASSVAGDSSYNEQFF | TGTGCCAGCAGCGTAGCTGGGGACAGCTCCTACAATGAGCAGTTCTTC